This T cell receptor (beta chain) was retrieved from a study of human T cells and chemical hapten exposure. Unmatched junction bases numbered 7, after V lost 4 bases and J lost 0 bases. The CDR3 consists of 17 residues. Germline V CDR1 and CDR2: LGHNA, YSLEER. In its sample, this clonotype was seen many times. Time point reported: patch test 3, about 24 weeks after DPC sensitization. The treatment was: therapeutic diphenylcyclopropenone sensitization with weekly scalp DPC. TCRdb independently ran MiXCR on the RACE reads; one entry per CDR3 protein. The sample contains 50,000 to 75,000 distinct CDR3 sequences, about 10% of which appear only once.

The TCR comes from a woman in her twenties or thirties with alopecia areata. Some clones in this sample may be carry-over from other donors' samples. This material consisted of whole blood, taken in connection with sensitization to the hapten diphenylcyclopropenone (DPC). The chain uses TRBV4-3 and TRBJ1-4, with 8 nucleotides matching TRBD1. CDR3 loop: CASSPGQARSTNEKLFF. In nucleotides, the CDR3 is TGCGCCAGCAGCCCGGGACAGGCGAGATCAACTAATGAAAAACTGTTTTTT.